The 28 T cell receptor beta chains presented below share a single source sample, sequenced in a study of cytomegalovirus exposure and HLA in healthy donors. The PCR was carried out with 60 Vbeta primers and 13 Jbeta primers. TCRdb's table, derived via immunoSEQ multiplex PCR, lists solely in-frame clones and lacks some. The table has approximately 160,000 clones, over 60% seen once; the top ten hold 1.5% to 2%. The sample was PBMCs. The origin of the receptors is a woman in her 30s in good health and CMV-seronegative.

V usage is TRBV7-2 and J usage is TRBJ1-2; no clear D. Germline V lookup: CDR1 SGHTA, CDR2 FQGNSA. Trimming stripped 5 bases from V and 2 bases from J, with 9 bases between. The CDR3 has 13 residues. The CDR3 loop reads CASSAKRNYGYTF. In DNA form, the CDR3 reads TGTGCCAGCAGCGCCAAGAGAAACTATGGCTACACCTTC.

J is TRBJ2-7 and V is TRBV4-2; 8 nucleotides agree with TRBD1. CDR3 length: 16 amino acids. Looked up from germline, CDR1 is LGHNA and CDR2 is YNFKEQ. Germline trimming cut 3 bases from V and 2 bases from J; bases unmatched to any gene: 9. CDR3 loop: CASSQPHRGKAYEQYF. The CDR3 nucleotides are TGTGCCAGCAGCCAGCCCCACAGGGGGAAAGCCTACGAGCAGTACTTC.

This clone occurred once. The CDR3 here is CASRDINEKLFF. As DNA, the CDR3 is TGTGCCAGCCGGGACATCAATGAAAAACTGTTTTTT. The V call is TRBV2, the J call TRBJ1-4; a possible D gene is TRBD1 (6 bases). Trimming took 8 bases from V and 5 from J, leaving 9 bases between them. The CDR3 sequence is 12 residues long. Germline CDR1 SNHLY, CDR2 FYNNEI.

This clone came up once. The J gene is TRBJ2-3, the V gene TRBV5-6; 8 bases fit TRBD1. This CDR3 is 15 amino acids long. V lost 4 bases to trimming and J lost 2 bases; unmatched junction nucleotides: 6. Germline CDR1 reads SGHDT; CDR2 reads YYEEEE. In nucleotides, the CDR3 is TGTGCCAGCAGCCTAAGACAGGGGACCACAGATACGCAGTATTTT. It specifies CASSLRQGTTDTQYF.

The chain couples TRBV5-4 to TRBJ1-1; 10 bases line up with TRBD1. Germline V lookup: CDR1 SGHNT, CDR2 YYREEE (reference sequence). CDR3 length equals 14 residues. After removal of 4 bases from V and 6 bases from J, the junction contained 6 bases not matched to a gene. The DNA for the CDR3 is TGTGCCAGCAGCCAGGGACAGGGGTGGCCTGAAGCTTTCTTT. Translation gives CASSQGQGWPEAFF.

CDR3 nucleotides: TGTGCCTGGACGCCGGACAGGGGGATCCCCACAGATACGCAGTATTTT. Translating it yields CAWTPDRGIPTDTQYF. The chain carries TRBV30 and TRBJ2-3; TRBD1 agrees at 10 bases. The germline V gene has CDR1 GTSNPN and CDR2 SVGIG (reference sequence). Germline trimming cut 4 bases from V and 2 bases from J; bases unmatched to any gene: 9. There are 16 residues in the CDR3.

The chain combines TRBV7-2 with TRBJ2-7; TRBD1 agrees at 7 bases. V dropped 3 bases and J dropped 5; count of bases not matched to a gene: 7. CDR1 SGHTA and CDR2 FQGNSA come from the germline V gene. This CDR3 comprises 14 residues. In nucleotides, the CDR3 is TGTGCCAGCAGCTTCACAGGGGTCGGGAACGAGCAGTACTTC. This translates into CASSFTGVGNEQYF.

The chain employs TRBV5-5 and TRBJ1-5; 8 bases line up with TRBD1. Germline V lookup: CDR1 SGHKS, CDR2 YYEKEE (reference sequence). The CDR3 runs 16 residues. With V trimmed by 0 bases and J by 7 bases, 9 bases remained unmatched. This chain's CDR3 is CASSLALQGGNQPQHF. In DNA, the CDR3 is TGTGCCAGCAGCTTGGCATTACAGGGGGGTAACCAGCCCCAGCATTTT. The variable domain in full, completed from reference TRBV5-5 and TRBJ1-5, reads DAGVTQSPTHLIKTRGQQVTLRCSPISGHKSVSWYQQVLGQGPQFIFQYYEKEERGRGNFPDRFSARQFPNYSSELNVNALLLGDSALYLCASSLALQGGNQPQHFGDGTRLSIL.

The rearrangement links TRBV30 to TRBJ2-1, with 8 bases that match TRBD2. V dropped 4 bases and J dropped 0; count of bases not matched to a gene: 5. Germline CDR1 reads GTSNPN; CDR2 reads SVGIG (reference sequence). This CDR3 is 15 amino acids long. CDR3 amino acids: CAWKSGRSSYNEQFF. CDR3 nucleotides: TGTGCCTGGAAGAGCGGGAGAAGCTCCTACAATGAGCAGTTCTTC.

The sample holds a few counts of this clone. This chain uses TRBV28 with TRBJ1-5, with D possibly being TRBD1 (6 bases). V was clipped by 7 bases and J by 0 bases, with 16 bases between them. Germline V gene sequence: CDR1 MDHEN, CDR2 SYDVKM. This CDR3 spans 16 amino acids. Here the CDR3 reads CASTEQGPYSNQPQHF. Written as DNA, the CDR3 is TGTGCCAGCACCGAACAGGGACCTTATAGCAATCAGCCCCAGCATTTT.

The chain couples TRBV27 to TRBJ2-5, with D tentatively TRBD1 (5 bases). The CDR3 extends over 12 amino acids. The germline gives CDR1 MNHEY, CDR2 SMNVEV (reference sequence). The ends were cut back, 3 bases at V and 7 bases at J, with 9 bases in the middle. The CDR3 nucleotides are TGTGCCAGCAGTTTCCAAAGGGGGACCCAGTACTTC. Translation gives CASSFQRGTQYF.

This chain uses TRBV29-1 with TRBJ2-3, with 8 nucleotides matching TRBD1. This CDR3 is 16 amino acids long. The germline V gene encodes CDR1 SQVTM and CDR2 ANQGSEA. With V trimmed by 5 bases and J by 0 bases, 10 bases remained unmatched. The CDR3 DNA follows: TGCAGCGTTCCTAGGACAGGGTCGATTAGCACAGATACGCAGTATTTT. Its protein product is CSVPRTGSISTDTQYF.

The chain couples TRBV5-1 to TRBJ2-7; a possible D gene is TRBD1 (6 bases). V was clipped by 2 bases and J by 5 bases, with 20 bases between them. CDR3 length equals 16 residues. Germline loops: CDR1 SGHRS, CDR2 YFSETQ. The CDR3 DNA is TGCGCCAGCAGCTTTAGCCGGGACACGGAAGGCGACGAGCAGTACTTC. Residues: CASSFSRDTEGDEQYF. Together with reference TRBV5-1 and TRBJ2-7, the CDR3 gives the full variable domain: KAGVTQTPRYLIKTRGQQVTLSCSPISGHRSVSWYQQTPGQGLQFLFEYFSETQRNKGNFPGRFSGRQFSNSRSEMNVSTLELGDSALYLCASSFSRDTEGDEQYFGPGTRLTVT.

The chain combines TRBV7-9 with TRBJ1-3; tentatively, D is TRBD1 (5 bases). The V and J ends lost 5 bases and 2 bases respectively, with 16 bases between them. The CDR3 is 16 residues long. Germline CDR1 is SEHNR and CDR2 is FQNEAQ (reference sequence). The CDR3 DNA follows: TGTGCCAGCAGCCCGCCGTTAGACAGTGCTGGAAACACCATATATTTT. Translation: CASSPPLDSAGNTIYF.

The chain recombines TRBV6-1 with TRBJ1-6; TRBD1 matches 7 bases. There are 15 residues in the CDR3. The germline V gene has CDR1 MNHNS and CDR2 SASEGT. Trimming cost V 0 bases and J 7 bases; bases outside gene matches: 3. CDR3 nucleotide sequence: TGTGCCAGCAGTGAAGCGACAGGGCCAAATTCACCCCTCCACTTT. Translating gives CASSEATGPNSPLHF.

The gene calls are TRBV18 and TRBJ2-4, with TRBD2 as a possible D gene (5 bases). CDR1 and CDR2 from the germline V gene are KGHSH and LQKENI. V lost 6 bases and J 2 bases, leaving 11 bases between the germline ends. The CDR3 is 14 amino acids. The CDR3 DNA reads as TGTGCCAGCTCGCAGGACTTCACCAAAAACATTCAGTACTTC. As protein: CASSQDFTKNIQYF. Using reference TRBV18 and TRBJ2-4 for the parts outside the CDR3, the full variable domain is NAGVMQNPRHLVRRRGQEARLRCSPMKGHSHVYWYRQLPEEGLKFMVYLQKENIIDESGMPKERFSAEFPKEGPSILRIQQVVRGDSAAYFCASSQDFTKNIQYFGAGTRLSVL.

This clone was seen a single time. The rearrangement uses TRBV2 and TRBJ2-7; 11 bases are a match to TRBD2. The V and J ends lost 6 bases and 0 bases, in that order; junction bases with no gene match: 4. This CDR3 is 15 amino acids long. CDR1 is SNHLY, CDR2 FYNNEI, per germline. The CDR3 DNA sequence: TGTGCCAGCAGGAGGGGGACTAGCGGCTCCTACGAGCAGTACTTC. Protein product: CASRRGTSGSYEQYF.

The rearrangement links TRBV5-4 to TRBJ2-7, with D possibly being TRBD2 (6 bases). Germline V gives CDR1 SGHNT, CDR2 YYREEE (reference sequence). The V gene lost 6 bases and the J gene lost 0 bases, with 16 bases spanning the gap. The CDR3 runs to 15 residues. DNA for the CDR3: TGTGCCAGCACGATTGGACTGGGGGGCTCCTACGAGCAGTACTTC. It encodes CASTIGLGGSYEQYF.

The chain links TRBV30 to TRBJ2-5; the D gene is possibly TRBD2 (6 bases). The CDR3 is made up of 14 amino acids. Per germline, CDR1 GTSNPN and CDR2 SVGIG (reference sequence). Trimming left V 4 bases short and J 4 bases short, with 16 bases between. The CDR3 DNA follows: TGTGCCTGGACTAGCGACACACATTCAGAGACCCAGTACTTC. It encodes CAWTSDTHSETQYF.

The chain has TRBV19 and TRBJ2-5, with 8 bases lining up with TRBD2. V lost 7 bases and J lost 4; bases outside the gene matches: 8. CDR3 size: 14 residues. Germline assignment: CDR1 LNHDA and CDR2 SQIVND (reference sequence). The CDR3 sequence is CASTAGGGGETQYF. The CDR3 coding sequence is TGTGCCAGTACCGCGGGGGGAGGTGGAGAGACCCAGTACTTC.

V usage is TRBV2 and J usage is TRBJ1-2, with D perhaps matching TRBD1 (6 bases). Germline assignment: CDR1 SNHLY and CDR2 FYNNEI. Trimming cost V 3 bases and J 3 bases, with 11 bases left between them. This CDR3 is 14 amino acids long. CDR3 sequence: CASSDGGLDYGYTF. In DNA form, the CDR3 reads TGTGCCAGCAGTGATGGGGGCCTGGACTATGGCTACACCTTC.

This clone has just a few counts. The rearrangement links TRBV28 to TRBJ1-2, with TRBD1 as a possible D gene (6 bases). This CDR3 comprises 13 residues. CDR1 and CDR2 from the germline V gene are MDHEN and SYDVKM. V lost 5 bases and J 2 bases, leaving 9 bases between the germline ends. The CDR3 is CASSPTGNYGYTF. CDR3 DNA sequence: TGTGCCAGCAGTCCCACAGGGAACTATGGCTACACCTTC.

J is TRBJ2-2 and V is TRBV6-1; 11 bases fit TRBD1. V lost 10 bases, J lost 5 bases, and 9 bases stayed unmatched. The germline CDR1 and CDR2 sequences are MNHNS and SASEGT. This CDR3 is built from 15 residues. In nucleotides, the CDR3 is TGTGCCACCGTGGGACAGGGGGTGGGAACCGGGGAGCTGTTTTTT. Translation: CATVGQGVGTGELFF.

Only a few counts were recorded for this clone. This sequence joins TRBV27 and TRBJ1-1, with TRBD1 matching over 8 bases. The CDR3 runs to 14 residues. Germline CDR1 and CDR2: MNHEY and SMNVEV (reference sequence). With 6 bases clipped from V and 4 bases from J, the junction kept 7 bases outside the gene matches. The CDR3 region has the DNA TGTGCCAGCAGCTTCAGGGGGCAAGGCACTGAAGCTTTCTTT. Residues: CASSFRGQGTEAFF.

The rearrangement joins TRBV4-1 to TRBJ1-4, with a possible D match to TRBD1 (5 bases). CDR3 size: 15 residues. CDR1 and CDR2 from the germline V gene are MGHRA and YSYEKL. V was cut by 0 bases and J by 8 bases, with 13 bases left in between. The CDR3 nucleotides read TGCGCCAGCAGCCAAGATCGGGGGGGGGACGAAAAACTGTTTTTT. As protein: CASSQDRGGDEKLFF.

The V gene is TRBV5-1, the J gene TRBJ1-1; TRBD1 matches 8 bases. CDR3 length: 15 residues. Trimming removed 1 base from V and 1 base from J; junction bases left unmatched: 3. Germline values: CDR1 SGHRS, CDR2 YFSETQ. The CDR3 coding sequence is TGCGCCAGCAGCTTGTTCGGGACAGGGAACACTGAAGCTTTCTTT. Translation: CASSLFGTGNTEAFF.

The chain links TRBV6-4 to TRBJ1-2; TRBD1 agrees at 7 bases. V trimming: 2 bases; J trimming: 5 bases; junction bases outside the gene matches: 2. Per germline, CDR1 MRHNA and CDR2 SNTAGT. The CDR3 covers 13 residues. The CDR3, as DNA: TGTGCCAGCAGTGACGAGACAGGGTATGGCTACACCTTC. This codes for CASSDETGYGYTF.

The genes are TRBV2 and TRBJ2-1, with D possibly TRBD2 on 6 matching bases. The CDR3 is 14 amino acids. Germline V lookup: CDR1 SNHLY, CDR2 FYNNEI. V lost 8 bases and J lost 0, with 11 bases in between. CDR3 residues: CASAGTPSYNEQFF. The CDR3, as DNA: TGTGCCAGCGCCGGGACTCCCTCCTACAATGAGCAGTTCTTC.